The rows below give T cell receptor beta chains drawn from one sample of a study of T cell responses to AZD1222 COVID-19 vaccine. Profiled with immunoSEQ multiplex PCR; TCRdb holds only in-frame clones, not every one. The repertoire has 150,000 to 200,000 clones, 85% to 95% of them found once; the top ten carry approximately 1.4%. Specimen: peripheral blood, collected on day 0 of AZD1222 vaccination. The source is an adult in good health. Both conserved end residues are part of each CDR3. A D gene is named only where the DNA matches it firmly. Rows may omit the clone size; those that give it use once, few, many or a size class.

abundance,v_gene,d_gene,j_gene,CDR3nt,CDR3aa
-,TRBV19,TRBD1,TRBJ1-6,TGTGCCAGTAGTGACCCATTCCGGGACAGTGTAAAAAACTTT,CASSDPFRDSVKNF
-,TRBV29-1,TRBD1,TRBJ2-7,TGCAGCGTTCACCGGGACAGCTCCTACGAGCAGTACTTC,CSVHRDSSYEQYF
-,TRBV7-9,-,TRBJ2-2,TGTGCCAGCAGCTCAGGGCTTCGTGAGGTCCCCGGGGAGCTGTTTTTT,CASSSGLREVPGELFF
medium-sized,TRBV6-5,-,TRBJ1-1,TGTGCCAGCTTGGCCGGGGGACGGAACACTGAAGCTTTCTTT,CASLAGGRNTEAFF
-,TRBV28,-,TRBJ1-2,TGTGCCAGCAAGACACCCCACGCCGCCGGCTACACCTTC,CASKTPHAAGYTF
-,TRBV7-2,-,TRBJ2-1,TGTGCCAGCAGCTTAGCCGCCCGGCGCGCTTCCTACAATGAGCAGTTCTTC,CASSLAARRASYNEQFF
-,TRBV30,-,TRBJ2-3,TGTGCCTGGAGGCCCCGGGGCAGAGATACGCAGTATTTT,CAWRPRGRDTQYF
-,TRBV14,TRBD2,TRBJ2-1,TGTGCCAGCAGCGCCGGACTAGCGGGGCTTTACAATGAGCAGTTCTTC,CASSAGLAGLYNEQFF
-,TRBV30,-,TRBJ2-7,TGTGCCTGGAATGTAGGGGCCTACGAGCAGTACTTC,CAWNVGAYEQYF
-,TRBV15,-,TRBJ2-7,TGTGCCACCAGCAGAGATGCCGGGGACGAGCAGTACTTC,CATSRDAGDEQYF
few,TRBV19,TRBD1,TRBJ1-2,TGTGCCAGTAGTCCGCAGGGGGCGCGGGGCTACACCTTC,CASSPQGARGYTF
-,TRBV5-1,-,TRBJ2-7,TGCGCCAGCAGCTTGGAGCGGGCCTATCACTCCTACGAGCAGTACTTC,CASSLERAYHSYEQYF
-,TRBV10-1,TRBD2,TRBJ2-7,TGCGCCAGCAGTGAGTGGGAGGGCCCCTACGAGCAGTACTTC,CASSEWEGPYEQYF
-,TRBV29-1,-,TRBJ1-2,TGCAGCGTCCTCGACAGCACTAACTATGGCTACACCTTC,CSVLDSTNYGYTF
-,TRBV12-3/TRBV12-4,-,TRBJ1-2,TGTGCCAGCAGTTTAAGCTCGGGGGACTACACCTTC,CASSLSSGDYTF
-,TRBV27,-,TRBJ1-5,TGTGCCAGTTCCCTGGCAGGGGTCGCTCAGCCCCAGCATTTT,CASSLAGVAQPQHF
-,TRBV4-3,-,TRBJ1-1,TGCGCCAGCAGCCAAGCTTCGGTTCTCAACGCGCCCGGGGGAACTTTCTTT,CASSQASVLNAPGGTFF
-,TRBV4-1,TRBD2,TRBJ2-1,TGCGCCAGCAGCCAGCTTAGCGGGGACACCTACAATGAGCAGTTCTTC,CASSQLSGDTYNEQFF
-,TRBV20-1,-,TRBJ2-3,TGCAGTGCTAGAGGTCCAGATACGCAGTATTTT,CSARGPDTQYF
-,TRBV28,-,TRBJ1-1,TGTGCCAGCAGTCGGGGGGGAAACACTGAAGCTTTCTTT,CASSRGGNTEAFF
-,TRBV27,TRBD1,TRBJ1-2,TGTGCCAGCATCTTCAGGGGGCTCTATGGCTACACCTTC,CASIFRGLYGYTF
-,TRBV6-5,-,TRBJ1-2,TGTGCCAGCAGATCTGATGTAGGCGGTAACTATGGCTACACCTTC,CASRSDVGGNYGYTF